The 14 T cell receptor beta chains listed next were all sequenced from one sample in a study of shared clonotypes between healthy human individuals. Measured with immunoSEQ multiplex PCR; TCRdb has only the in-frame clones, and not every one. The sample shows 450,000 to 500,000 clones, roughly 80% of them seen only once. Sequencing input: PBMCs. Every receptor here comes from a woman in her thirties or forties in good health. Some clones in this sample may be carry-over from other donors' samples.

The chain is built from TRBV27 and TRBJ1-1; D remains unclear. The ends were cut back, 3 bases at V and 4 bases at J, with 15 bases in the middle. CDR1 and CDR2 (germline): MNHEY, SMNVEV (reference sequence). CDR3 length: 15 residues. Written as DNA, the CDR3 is TGTGCCAGCAGTTTTTCAAACCGGGCGGTCACTGAAGCTTTCTTT. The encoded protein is CASSFSNRAVTEAFF.

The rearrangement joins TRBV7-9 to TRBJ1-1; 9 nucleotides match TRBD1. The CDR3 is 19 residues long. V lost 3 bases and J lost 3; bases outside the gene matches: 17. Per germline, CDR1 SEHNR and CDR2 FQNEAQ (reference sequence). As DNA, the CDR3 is TGTGCCAGCAGCTTTGGTGGGAGGACAGGGGCTTCTGCGGACACTGAAGCTTTCTTT. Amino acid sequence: CASSFGGRTGASADTEAFF. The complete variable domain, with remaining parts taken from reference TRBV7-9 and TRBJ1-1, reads DTGVSQNPRHKITKRGQNVTFRCDPISEHNRLYWYRQTLGQGPEFLTYFQNEAQLEKSRLLSDRFSAERPKGSFSTLEIQRTEQGDSAMYLCASSFGGRTGASADTEAFFGQGTRLTVV.

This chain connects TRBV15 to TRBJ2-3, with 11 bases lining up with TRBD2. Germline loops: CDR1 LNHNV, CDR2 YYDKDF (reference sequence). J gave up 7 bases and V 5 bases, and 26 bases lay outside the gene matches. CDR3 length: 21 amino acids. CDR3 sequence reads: CATSGSSLAGGQIGRRNTQYF. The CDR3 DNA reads TGTGCCACCAGCGGATCATCTCTAGCGGGAGGACAGATAGGCAGAAGAAATACGCAGTATTTT.

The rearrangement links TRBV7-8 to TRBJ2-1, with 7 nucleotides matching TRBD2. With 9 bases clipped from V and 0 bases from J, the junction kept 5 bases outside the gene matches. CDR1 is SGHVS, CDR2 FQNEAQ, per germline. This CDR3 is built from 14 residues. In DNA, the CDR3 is TGTGCCAGTACGGGGGGAAGCTCCTACAATGAGCAGTTCTTC. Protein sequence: CASTGGSSYNEQFF.

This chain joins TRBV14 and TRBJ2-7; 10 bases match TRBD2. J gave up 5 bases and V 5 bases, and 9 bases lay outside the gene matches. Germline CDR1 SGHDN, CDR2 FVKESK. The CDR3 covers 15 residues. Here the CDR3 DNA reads TGTGCCAGCAGCGCCCTAGCGGGAGTTCCCCACGAGCAGTACTTC. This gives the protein CASSALAGVPHEQYF. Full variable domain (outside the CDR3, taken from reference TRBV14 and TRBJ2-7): EAGVTQFPSHSVIEKGQTVTLRCDPISGHDNLYWYRRVMGKEIKFLLHFVKESKQDESGMPNNRFLAERTGGTYSTLKVQPAELEDSGVYFCASSALAGVPHEQYFGPGTRLTVT.

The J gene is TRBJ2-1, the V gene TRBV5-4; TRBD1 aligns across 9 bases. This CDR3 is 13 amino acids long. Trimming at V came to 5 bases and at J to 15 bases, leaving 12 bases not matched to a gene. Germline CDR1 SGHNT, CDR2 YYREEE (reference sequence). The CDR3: CASRVEQGAGAFF. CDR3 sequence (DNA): TGTGCCAGCAGAGTCGAACAGGGGGCAGGAGCGTTCTTC.

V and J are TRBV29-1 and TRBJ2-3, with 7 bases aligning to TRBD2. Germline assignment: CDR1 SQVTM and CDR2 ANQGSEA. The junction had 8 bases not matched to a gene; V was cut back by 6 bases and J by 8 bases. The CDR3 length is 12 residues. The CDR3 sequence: CSVAVPGGTQYF. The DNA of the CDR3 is TGCAGCGTCGCAGTCCCGGGAGGTACGCAGTATTTT.

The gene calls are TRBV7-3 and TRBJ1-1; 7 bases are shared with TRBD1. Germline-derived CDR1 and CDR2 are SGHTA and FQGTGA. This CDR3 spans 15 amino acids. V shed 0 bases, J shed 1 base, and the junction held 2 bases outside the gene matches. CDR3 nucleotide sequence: TGTGCCAGCAGCTTAACGGACAGGCCGAACACTGAAGCTTTCTTT. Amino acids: CASSLTDRPNTEAFF.

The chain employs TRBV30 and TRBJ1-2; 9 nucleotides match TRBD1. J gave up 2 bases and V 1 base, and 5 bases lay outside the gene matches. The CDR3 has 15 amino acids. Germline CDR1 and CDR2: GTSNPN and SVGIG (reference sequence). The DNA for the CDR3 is TGTGCCTGGAGTGCCGCGGGACAGGGAAACTATGGCTACACCTTC. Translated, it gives CAWSAAGQGNYGYTF.

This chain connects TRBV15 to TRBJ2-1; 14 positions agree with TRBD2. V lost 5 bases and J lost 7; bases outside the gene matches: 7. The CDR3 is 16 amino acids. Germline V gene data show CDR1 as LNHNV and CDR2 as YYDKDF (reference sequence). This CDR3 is CATSGGTSGSANEQFF. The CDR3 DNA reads TGTGCCACCAGCGGCGGGACTAGCGGGAGTGCGAATGAGCAGTTCTTC. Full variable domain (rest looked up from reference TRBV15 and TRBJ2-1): DAMVIQNPRYQVTQFGKPVTLSCSQTLNHNVMYWYQQKSSQAPKLLFHYYDKDFNNEADTPDNFQSRRPNTSFCFLDIRSPGLGDTAMYLCATSGGTSGSANEQFFGPGTRLTVL.

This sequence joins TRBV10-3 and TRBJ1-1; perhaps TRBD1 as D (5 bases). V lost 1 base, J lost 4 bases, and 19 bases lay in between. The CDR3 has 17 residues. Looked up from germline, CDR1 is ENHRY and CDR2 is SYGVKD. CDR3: CAISEYLPGAGITEAFF. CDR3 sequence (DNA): TGTGCCATCAGTGAGTATTTGCCCGGGGCCGGGATCACTGAAGCTTTCTTT.

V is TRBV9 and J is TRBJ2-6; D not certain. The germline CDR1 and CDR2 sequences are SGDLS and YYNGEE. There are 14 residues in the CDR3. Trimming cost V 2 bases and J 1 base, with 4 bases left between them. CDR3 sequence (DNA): TGTGCCAGCAGCGTCCCATCTGGGGCCAACGTCCTGACTTTC. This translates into CASSVPSGANVLTF.

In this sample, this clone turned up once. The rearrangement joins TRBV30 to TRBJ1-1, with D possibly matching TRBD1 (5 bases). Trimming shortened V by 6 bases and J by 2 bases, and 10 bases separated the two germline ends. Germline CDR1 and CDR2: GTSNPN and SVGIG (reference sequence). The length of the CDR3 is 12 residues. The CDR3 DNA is TGTGCCTGTCGAACAGGAAACACTGAAGCTTTCTTT. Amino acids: CACRTGNTEAFF.

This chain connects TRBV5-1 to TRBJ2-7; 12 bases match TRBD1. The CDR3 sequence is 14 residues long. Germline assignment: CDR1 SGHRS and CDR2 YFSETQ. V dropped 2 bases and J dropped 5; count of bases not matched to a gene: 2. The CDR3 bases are TGCGCCAGCAGCTTAGGGACAGGGGGCCACGAGCAGTACTTC. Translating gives CASSLGTGGHEQYF. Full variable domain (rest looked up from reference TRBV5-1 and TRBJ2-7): KAGVTQTPRYLIKTRGQQVTLSCSPISGHRSVSWYQQTPGQGLQFLFEYFSETQRNKGNFPGRFSGRQFSNSRSEMNVSTLELGDSALYLCASSLGTGGHEQYFGPGTRLTVT.